This T cell receptor (beta chain) was captured in a study of T cell responses to AZD1222 COVID-19 vaccine. General observations from the study: With two AZD1222 doses given, Spike-specific TCR breadth and depth both rose.

With respect to this clone: Its antigen is still unknown.

The CDR3 runs to 15 residues. The V segment lost 3 bases and the J segment 1 base; nucleotides outside the gene matches: 3. The germline V gene has CDR1 SGHAT and CDR2 FQDESV (reference sequence). Some clones are missing from TCRdb's copy, which holds only in-frame ones; the method was immunoSEQ multiplex PCR. The profile shows over 70,000 clones, 75% to 90% of them singletons. The material was peripheral blood, obtained 28 days after the second AZD1222 dose. The sequence was obtained from an adult who received the AZD1222 COVID-19 vaccine. The chain employs TRBV11-1 and TRBJ2-4, with 7 bases lining up with TRBD2. The CDR3 is CASSLGGVAKNIQYF. CDR3 DNA: TGTGCCAGCAGCTTGGGAGGGGTGGCCAAAAACATTCAGTACTTC.